The clone carrying this T cell receptor beta chain was observed a few times. No antigen is known for it. The record originates from a study of response to subunit inactivated influenza vaccine. TCRdb ran MiXCR on the RT-PCR reads and lists one entry per CDR3 protein. The sample gives hundreds of thousands of distinct CDR3 sequences, roughly 14% of which show up once; around 10% is in the top ten. This CDR3 contains 17 residues. V was clipped by 2 bases and J by 2 bases; unmatched bases: 10. Germline-derived CDR1 and CDR2 are MNHEY and SVGEGT. Study-wide points: T cells newly recruited by each seasonal influenza vaccination are few, the authors suggested.

The TCR comes from a man aged 45 to 65 who received an inactivated influenza vaccine. Here the sequenced sample was PBMCs from blood, taken approximately 13 days after vaccination. The V gene is TRBV6-2 or TRBV6-3, the J gene TRBJ1-2, with 8 bases that match TRBD1. This CDR3 is CASSYRDRSVPNYGYTF. In nucleotides, the CDR3 is TGTGCCAGCAGTTACCGGGACAGGTCGGTCCCCAACTATGGCTACACCTTC.